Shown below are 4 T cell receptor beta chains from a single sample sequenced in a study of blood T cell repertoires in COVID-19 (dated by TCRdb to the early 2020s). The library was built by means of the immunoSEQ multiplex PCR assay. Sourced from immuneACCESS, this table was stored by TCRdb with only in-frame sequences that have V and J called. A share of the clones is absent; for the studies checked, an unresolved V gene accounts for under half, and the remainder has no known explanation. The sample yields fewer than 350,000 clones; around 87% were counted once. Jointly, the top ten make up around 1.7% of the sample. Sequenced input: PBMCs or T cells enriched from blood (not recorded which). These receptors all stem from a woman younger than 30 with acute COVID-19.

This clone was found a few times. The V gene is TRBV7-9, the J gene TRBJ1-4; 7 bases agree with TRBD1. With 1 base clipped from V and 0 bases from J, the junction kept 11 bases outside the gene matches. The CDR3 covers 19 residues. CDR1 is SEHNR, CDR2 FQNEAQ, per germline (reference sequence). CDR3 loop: CASSLGQGVTSPTNEKLFF. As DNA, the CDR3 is TGTGCCAGCAGCTTAGGACAGGGAGTCACTTCACCAACTAATGAAAAACTGTTTTTT.

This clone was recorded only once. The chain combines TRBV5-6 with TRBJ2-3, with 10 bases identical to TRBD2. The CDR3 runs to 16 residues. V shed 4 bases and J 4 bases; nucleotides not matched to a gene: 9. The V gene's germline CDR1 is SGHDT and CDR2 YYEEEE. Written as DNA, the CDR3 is TGTGCCAGCAGCCCGGTGATAGCGGGAGGATCAGATACGCAGTATTTT. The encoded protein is CASSPVIAGGSDTQYF.

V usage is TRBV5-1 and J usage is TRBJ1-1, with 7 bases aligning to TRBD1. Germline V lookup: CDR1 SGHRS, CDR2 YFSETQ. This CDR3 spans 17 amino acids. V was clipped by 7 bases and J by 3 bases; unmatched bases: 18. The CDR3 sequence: CASSKKAGGGSDTEAFF. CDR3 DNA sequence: TGCGCCAGCTCTAAAAAGGCAGGGGGAGGCTCGGACACTGAAGCTTTCTTT. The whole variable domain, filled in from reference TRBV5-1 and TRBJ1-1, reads KAGVTQTPRYLIKTRGQQVTLSCSPISGHRSVSWYQQTPGQGLQFLFEYFSETQRNKGNFPGRFSGRQFSNSRSEMNVSTLELGDSALYLCASSKKAGGGSDTEAFFGQGTRLTVV.

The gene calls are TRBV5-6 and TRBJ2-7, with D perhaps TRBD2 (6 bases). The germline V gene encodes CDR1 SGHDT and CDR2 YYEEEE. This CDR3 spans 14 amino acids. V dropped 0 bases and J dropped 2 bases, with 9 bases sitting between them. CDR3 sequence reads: CASSLGGRTYEQYF. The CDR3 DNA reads TGTGCCAGCAGCTTGGGAGGGAGGACCTACGAGCAGTACTTC.